Sequencing of this T cell receptor (beta chain) was carried out in a study of blood T cell repertoires in COVID-19. Whole-study context: From the United States, Italy and Spain came samples of acute and convalescent COVID-19. In each case, the material was cDNA or gDNA derived from T cells, B-cell-depleted T cells, or PBMCs.

Seattle patients were enrolled during active infection and followed longitudinally. The V end lost 0 bases, the J end lost 4 bases, and 10 bases lay between the germline ends. Germline values: CDR1 SGHRS, CDR2 YFSETQ. There are 14 residues in the CDR3. Original handling: Quantification of nucleated cells was approximated via reference gene primer amplification. TCRdb keeps only in-frame clones here, not all; method: immunoSEQ multiplex PCR. The D gene and trimming were derived from the DNA, and the V and J assignments and clone size from that table. The sample consists of some 240,000 clones, roughly 85% of them appearing once.

This chain joins TRBV5-1 and TRBJ1-2; TRBD1 is a possible D gene (5 bases). Sequenced: peripheral blood. The sequence came from an older woman with COVID-19, enrolled during active disease. The CDR3 loop reads CASSLGGDAYGYTF. The CDR3 bases are TGCGCCAGCAGCTTGGGGGGGGACGCCTATGGCTACACCTTC.